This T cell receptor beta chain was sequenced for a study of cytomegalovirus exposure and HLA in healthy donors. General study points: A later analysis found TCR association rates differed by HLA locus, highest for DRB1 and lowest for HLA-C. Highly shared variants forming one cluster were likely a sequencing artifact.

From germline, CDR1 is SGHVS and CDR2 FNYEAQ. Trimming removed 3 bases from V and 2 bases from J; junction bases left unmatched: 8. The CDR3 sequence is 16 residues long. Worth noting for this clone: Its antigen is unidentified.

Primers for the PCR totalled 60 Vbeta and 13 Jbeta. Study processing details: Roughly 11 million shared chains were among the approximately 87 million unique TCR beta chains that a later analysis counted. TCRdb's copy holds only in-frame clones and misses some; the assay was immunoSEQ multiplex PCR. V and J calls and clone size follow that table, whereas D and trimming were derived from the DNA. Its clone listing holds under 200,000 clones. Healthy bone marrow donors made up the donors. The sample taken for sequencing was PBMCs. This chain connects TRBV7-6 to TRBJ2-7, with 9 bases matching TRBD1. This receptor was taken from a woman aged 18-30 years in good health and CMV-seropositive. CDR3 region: CASSLAGDRAPYEQYF. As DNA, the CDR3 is TGTGCCAGCAGCTTGGCTGGGGACAGGGCACCCTACGAGCAGTACTTC.